This T cell receptor beta chain was found in a study of blood T cells in healthy people across ages. General study results and limits: Donor CMV status was unknown, possibly confounding expanded clonotype changes. The study found more naive CD4+ cells and higher diversity in long-lived than aged donors.

Alongside a J-beta primer mix, a sample-barcoded 5' primer served in a second PCR lasting about 7 to 12 cycles. TCRdb re-analysed the 5' RACE reads in MiXCR, keeping a single row per CDR3 protein. The sample carries 1.4 million or so distinct CDR3 sequences, 42% recorded once. The individuals who served as donors were healthy Caucasians living in Russia, aged roughly 6 to 90. On this clonotype itself: Its antigen is not identified.

V shed 4 bases, J shed 3 bases, and the junction held 16 bases outside the gene matches. The CDR3 length is 18 residues. From germline, CDR1 is DFQATT and CDR2 SNEGSKA (reference sequence). This chain links TRBV20-1 with TRBJ2-1, with 9 bases identical to TRBD1. The sample taken for sequencing was blood. The receptor comes from a woman under 30 in good health. CDR3: CSAISSWDRAPLYNEQFF. Written as DNA, the CDR3 is TGCAGTGCTATTTCTTCATGGGACAGGGCCCCCCTCTACAATGAGCAGTTCTTC.